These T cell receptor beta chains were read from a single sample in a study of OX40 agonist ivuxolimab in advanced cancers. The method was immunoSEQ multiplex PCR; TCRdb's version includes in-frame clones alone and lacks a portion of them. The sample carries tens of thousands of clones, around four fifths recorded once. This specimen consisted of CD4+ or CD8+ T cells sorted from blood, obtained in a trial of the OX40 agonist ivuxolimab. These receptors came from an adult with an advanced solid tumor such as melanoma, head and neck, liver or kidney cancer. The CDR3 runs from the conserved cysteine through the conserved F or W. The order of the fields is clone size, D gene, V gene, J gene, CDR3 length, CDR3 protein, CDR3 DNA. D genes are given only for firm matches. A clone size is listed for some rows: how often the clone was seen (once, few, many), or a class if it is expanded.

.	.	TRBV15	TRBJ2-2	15	CATSRVRGVTGELFF	TGTGCCACCAGTAGGGTCAGGGGAGTCACCGGGGAGCTGTTTTTT
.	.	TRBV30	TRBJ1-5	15	CAWSVPGHSNQPQHF	TGTGCCTGGAGTGTACCGGGACATAGCAATCAGCCCCAGCATTTT
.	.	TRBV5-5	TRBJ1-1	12	CASSPEWTEAFF	TGTGCCAGCAGCCCGGAGTGGACTGAAGCTTTCTTT
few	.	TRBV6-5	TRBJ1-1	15	CASSYSIVPNTEAFF	TGTGCCAGCAGTTACTCGATAGTCCCGAACACTGAAGCTTTCTTT
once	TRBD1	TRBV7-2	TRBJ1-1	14	CASSERTGLTEAFF	TGTGCCAGCAGCGAACGGACAGGGTTAACTGAAGCTTTCTTT
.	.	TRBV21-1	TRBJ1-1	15	CASSKDSPGNTEAFF	TGTGCCAGCAGCAAAGATTCTCCAGGGAACACTGAAGCTTTCTTT
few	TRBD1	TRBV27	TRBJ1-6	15	CASTSGRGILAPLHF	TGTGCCAGCACCTCGGGCAGGGGGATTCTGGCACCCCTCCACTTT
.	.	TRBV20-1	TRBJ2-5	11	CSASHRETQYF	TGCAGTGCGTCCCACCGGGAGACCCAGTACTTC
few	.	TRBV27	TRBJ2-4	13	CASSYRVQNIQYF	TGTGCCAGCAGTTACAGGGTCCAAAACATTCAGTACTTC
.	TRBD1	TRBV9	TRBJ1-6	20	CASSGAGGQGASSYNSPLHF	TGTGCCAGCAGCGGAGCAGGGGGACAGGGGGCTTCTTCCTATAATTCACCCCTCCACTTT
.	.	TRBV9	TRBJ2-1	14	CASGRRGLYNEQFF	TGTGCCAGCGGTCGGAGGGGACTCTACAATGAGCAGTTCTTC
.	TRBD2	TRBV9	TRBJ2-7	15	CASSVGLAGSYEQYF	TGTGCCAGCAGCGTAGGCCTAGCGGGCTCGTACGAGCAGTACTTC
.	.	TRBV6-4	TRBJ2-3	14	CASSDGGSTDTQYF	TGTGCCAGCAGTGACGGGGGGAGCACAGATACGCAGTATTTT
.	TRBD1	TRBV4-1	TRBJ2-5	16	CASSQSPGGRGETQYF	TGCGCCAGCAGCCAAAGTCCAGGGGGCCGGGGTGAGACCCAGTACTTC
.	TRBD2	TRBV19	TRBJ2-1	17	CASSGTSGSQTYNEQFF	TGTGCCAGTAGTGGGACTAGCGGGAGCCAAACCTACAATGAGCAGTTCTTC
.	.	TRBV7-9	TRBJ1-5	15	CASSPQTERNQPQHF	TGTGCCAGCAGCCCCCAGACAGAACGCAATCAGCCCCAGCATTTT
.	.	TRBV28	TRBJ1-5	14	CASRTKEGYQPQHF	TGTGCCAGCAGAACCAAGGAGGGGTATCAGCCCCAGCATTTT
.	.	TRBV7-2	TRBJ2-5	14	CASSFWTLQETQYF	TGTGCCAGCAGCTTCTGGACCCTCCAAGAGACCCAGTACTTC
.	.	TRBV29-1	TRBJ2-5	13	CSVEGGPQETQYF	TGCAGCGTTGAGGGGGGGCCCCAAGAGACCCAGTACTTC
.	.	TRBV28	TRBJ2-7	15	CASSSPTGAGYEQYF	TGTGCCAGCAGTTCTCCGACGGGAGCTGGCTACGAGCAGTACTTC
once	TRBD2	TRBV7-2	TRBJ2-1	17	CASSHPTSGSSYNEQFF	TGTGCCAGCAGCCACCCGACTAGCGGGAGCTCCTACAATGAGCAGTTCTTC
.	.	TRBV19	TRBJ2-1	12	CASSIVGTEQFF	TGTGCCAGTAGTATTGTTGGGACAGAGCAGTTCTTC